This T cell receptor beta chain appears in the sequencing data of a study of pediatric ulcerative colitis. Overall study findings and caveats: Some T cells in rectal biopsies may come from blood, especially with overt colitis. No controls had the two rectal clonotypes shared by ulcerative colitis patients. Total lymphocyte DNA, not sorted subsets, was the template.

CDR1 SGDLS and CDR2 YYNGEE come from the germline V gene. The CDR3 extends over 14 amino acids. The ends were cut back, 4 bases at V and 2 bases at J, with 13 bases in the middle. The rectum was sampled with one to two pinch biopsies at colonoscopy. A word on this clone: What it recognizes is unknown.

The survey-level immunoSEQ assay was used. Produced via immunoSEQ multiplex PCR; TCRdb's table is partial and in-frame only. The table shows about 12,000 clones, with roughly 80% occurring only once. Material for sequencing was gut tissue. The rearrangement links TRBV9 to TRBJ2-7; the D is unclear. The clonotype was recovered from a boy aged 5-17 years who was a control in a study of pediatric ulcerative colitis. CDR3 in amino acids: CASSPHLVTYEQYV. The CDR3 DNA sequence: TGTGCCAGCAGCCCCCATCTAGTAACCTACGAGCAGTACGTC.